Presented here are 22 T cell receptor beta chains from one specimen sequenced in a study of T cell responses to AZD1222 COVID-19 vaccine. Repertoires were generated with immunoSEQ multiplex PCR, while TCRdb's copy carries only in-frame clones and drops some. The sample lists approximately 80,000 clones, about 90% occurring once. The source material was peripheral blood, sampled on day 0 of AZD1222 vaccination. These receptors were taken from an adult in good health.

This chain links TRBV4-3 with TRBJ1-1; no clear D gene. V lost 0 bases to trimming and J lost 2 bases, with 10 bases between them. CDR1 is LGHNA and CDR2 is YSLEER in the germline V gene. The CDR3 length is 15 residues. CDR3 in amino acids: CASSQDNGRNTEAFF. For the CDR3, the DNA is TGCGCCAGCAGCCAAGATAATGGGAGAAACACTGAAGCTTTCTTT.

V and J are TRBV25-1 and TRBJ2-7; 9 nucleotides align to TRBD1. CDR3 size: 14 residues. The V gene end was trimmed by 7 bases and the J gene end by 3 bases; junction bases not matched to a gene: 7. Germline CDR1 MGHDK, CDR2 SYGVNS. The CDR3, as DNA: TGTGCCAGCACCCAAACGGGACAGGGCTACGAGCAGTACTTC. Translation gives CASTQTGQGYEQYF.

The chain recombines TRBV18 with TRBJ1-2; 7 nucleotides match TRBD1. With V trimmed by 3 bases and J by 4 bases, 2 bases remained unmatched. CDR1 is KGHSH, CDR2 LQKENI, per germline. The CDR3 is 13 residues long. The CDR3 loop reads CASSPGTAYGYTF. Written as DNA, the CDR3 is TGTGCCAGCTCACCGGGGACAGCCTATGGCTACACCTTC. The full variable domain, completed using reference TRBV18 and TRBJ1-2, is NAGVMQNPRHLVRRRGQEARLRCSPMKGHSHVYWYRQLPEEGLKFMVYLQKENIIDESGMPKERFSAEFPKEGPSILRIQQVVRGDSAAYFCASSPGTAYGYTFGSGTRLTVV.

The chain combines TRBV30 with TRBJ1-2, with D possibly TRBD1 on 6 matching bases. V lost 0 bases and J lost 5, with 10 bases in between. Germline lookup yields CDR1 GTSNPN and CDR2 SVGIG (reference sequence). The CDR3 totals 13 residues. CDR3 coding DNA: TGTGCCTGGAGTGTAAGGGGGGAGTATGGCTACACCTTC. This gives the protein CAWSVRGEYGYTF. The entire variable domain, with the rest obtained from reference TRBV30 and TRBJ1-2, is as follows: SQTIHQWPATLVQPVGSPLSLECTVEGTSNPNLYWYRQAAGRGLQLLFYSVGIGQISSEVPQNLSASRPQDRQFILSSKKLLLSDSGFYLCAWSVRGEYGYTFGSGTRLTVV.

This clone was seen just once. V is TRBV2 and J is TRBJ1-6; D is possibly TRBD1 (6 bases). V was shortened by 6 bases and J by 8 bases, with 20 bases between the two germline ends. The CDR3 runs to 16 residues. Germline V gene lookup returns CDR1 SNHLY and CDR2 FYNNEI. CDR3 DNA sequence: TGTGCCAGCAGGCGGGTGACGGGGGCGGGGGATTCACCCCTCCACTTT. Protein product: CASRRVTGAGDSPLHF.

This sequence joins TRBV20-1 and TRBJ1-1; D not certain. CDR3 size: 10 residues. Germline V gene data show CDR1 as DFQATT and CDR2 as SNEGSKA (reference sequence). The ends were cut back, 6 bases at V and 5 bases at J, with 7 bases in the middle. The CDR3 protein is CSALGTEAFF. For the CDR3, the DNA is TGCAGTGCGCTGGGAACTGAAGCTTTCTTT.

The chain couples TRBV18 to TRBJ1-5; D possibly corresponds to TRBD1 (5 bases). CDR1 and CDR2 (germline): KGHSH, LQKENI. Trimming cost V 2 bases and J 7 bases, with 12 bases left between them. The CDR3 spans 14 residues. The CDR3 loop reads CASSPGQTIQPQHF. DNA for the CDR3: TGTGCCAGCTCACCAGGACAAACCATCCAGCCCCAGCATTTT.

This clone came up once. The rearrangement uses TRBV19 and TRBJ1-2; D is unresolved. Deletions cut 7 bases from V and 6 bases from J, with 18 bases between. The CDR3 length is 14 residues. In germline, CDR1 is LNHDA, CDR2 SQIVND (reference sequence). CDR3 in amino acids: CASTISILEHGYTF. In nucleotides, the CDR3 is TGTGCCAGTACTATTAGTATTTTGGAACATGGCTACACCTTC.

This chain joins TRBV24-1 and TRBJ2-1; 8 nucleotides agree with TRBD1. J gave up 0 bases and V 3 bases, and 12 bases lay outside the gene matches. This CDR3 spans 19 amino acids. Looked up from germline, CDR1 is KGHDR and CDR2 is SFDVKD. For the CDR3, the DNA is TGTGCCACCAGTGATCTGGCTTCTGGGGACAGGAGCTCCTACAATGAGCAGTTCTTC. This translates into CATSDLASGDRSSYNEQFF.

The chain links TRBV5-1 to TRBJ2-7, with 8 bases lining up with TRBD2. Trimming at V came to 7 bases and at J to 4 bases, leaving 13 bases not matched to a gene. Germline V CDR1 and CDR2: SGHRS, YFSETQ. This CDR3 has 15 residues. CDR3 sequence reads: CASGGGASGRYEQYF. The CDR3 DNA reads as TGCGCCAGCGGAGGGGGGGCTAGCGGGCGTTACGAGCAGTACTTC.

The rearrangement uses TRBV27 and TRBJ1-1; D call uncertain. Germline lookup yields CDR1 MNHEY and CDR2 SMNVEV (reference sequence). The CDR3 has 11 amino acids. Trimming pared 4 bases from V and 11 bases from J, leaving 11 bases between. The CDR3 coding sequence is TGTGCCAGCAGTTCCCGGGATCTCGCTTTCTTT. Protein sequence: CASSSRDLAFF.

This clone was detected only a few times. The chain uses TRBV7-8 and TRBJ1-1; tentative D call: TRBD1 (6 bases). The V end lost 5 bases, the J end lost 4 bases, and 14 bases lay between the germline ends. Germline V gene lookup returns CDR1 SGHVS and CDR2 FQNEAQ. The CDR3 spans 14 residues. The CDR3 loop is CASSPLGGATEAFF. CDR3 DNA sequence: TGTGCCAGCAGCCCCCTGGGGGGGGCCACTGAAGCTTTCTTT.

J is TRBJ1-2 and V is TRBV5-8, with 10 bases aligning to TRBD1. This CDR3 has 13 amino acids. V dropped 2 bases and J dropped 7; count of bases not matched to a gene: 2. Germline CDR1 is SGHTS and CDR2 is YDEGEE. DNA of the CDR3: TGTGCCAGCAGCTTCCGGGACAGGGGTGGCTACACCTTC. Amino acid sequence: CASSFRDRGGYTF.

The rearrangement uses TRBV7-2 and TRBJ1-5; perhaps TRBD1 as D (5 bases). In germline, CDR1 is SGHTA, CDR2 FQGNSA. The CDR3 runs to 15 residues. Trimming took 5 bases from V and 6 from J, leaving 17 bases between them. In DNA, the CDR3 is TGTGCCAGCAGCCCAATCAGGGCAAGGAGTCAGCCCCAGCATTTT. It specifies CASSPIRARSQPQHF.

V and J are TRBV28 and TRBJ2-1, with D possibly being TRBD2 (6 bases). The CDR3 has 14 residues. With 10 bases removed from V and 8 bases from J, the gap between germline ends came to 21 bases. Per germline, CDR1 MDHEN and CDR2 SYDVKM. DNA of the CDR3: TGTGCCACCAATCCCACGGGACTTCGTTATGAGCAGTTCTTC. Its protein is CATNPTGLRYEQFF.

CDR3 loop: CASRQFIGTPVDEQYF. CDR3 bases: TGTGCCAGCAGGCAATTTATCGGGACTCCCGTGGACGAGCAGTACTTC. The chain combines TRBV3-1 (or the pseudogene TRBV3-2) with TRBJ2-7; tentative D call: TRBD2 (6 bases). V lost 6 bases and J 5 bases, leaving 23 bases between the germline ends. The CDR3 consists of 16 residues. The germline CDR1 and CDR2 sequences are LGHDT and YNNKEL (reference sequence).

The chain combines TRBV24-1 with TRBJ2-2; a possible D gene is TRBD1 (6 bases). V lost 3 bases to trimming and J lost 4 bases, with 11 bases between them. The germline CDR1 and CDR2 sequences are KGHDR and SFDVKD. The CDR3 sequence is 15 residues long. CDR3 nucleotide sequence: TGTGCCACCAGTGATCCGGGGACACCCACCGGGGAGCTGTTTTTT. Translation gives CATSDPGTPTGELFF.

The chain recombines TRBV19 with TRBJ1-2; no definite D call. In germline, CDR1 is LNHDA, CDR2 SQIVND (reference sequence). V was pared by 3 bases and J by 5 bases, with 7 bases between. The CDR3 runs 12 residues. The CDR3 spells CASSINTYGYTF. The DNA for the CDR3 is TGTGCCAGTAGTATTAATACTTATGGCTACACCTTC.

The rearrangement uses TRBV5-1 and TRBJ1-1; D ambiguous. Germline V gives CDR1 SGHRS, CDR2 YFSETQ. CDR3 length: 19 amino acids. V dropped 4 bases and J dropped 4 bases, with 29 bases sitting between them. The CDR3 reads CASSVGNVRTGIHFTEAFF. CDR3 sequence (DNA): TGCGCCAGCAGCGTTGGGAACGTTCGGACCGGAATCCACTTCACTGAAGCTTTCTTT.

V usage is TRBV27 and J usage is TRBJ2-3; D perhaps matches TRBD2 (5 bases). The CDR3 length is 15 residues. Germline CDR1 and CDR2: MNHEY and SMNVEV (reference sequence). The V and J ends lost 0 bases and 5 bases respectively, with 12 bases between them. The CDR3 sequence: CASSLSWRRGDTQYF. CDR3 DNA sequence: TGTGCCAGCAGTTTATCGTGGCGCCGGGGAGATACGCAGTATTTT.

This rearrangement joins TRBV4-3 to TRBJ2-1, with D perhaps assigned TRBD1 or TRBD2 (6 bases each). Germline V gives CDR1 LGHNA, CDR2 YSLEER. Trimming stripped 1 base from V and 4 bases from J, with 8 bases between. This CDR3 is built from 14 residues. CDR3 DNA sequence: TGCGCCAGCAGCCAAGGGGGGGCGTACAATGAGCAGTTCTTC. Its translation: CASSQGGAYNEQFF.

V and J are TRBV5-1 and TRBJ1-2; D is unresolved. This CDR3 comprises 14 residues. V lost 1 base, J lost 0 bases, and 7 bases lay in between. Germline-derived CDR1 and CDR2 are SGHRS and YFSETQ. CDR3 coding DNA: TGCGCCAGCAGCTTGCCGAGTACTAACTATGGCTACACCTTC. Amino acid sequence: CASSLPSTNYGYTF.